This TCR beta chain appears in the sequencing data of a study of OX40 agonist ivuxolimab in advanced cancers. About the research overall: The drug used for patients, ivuxolimab, was an agonistic anti-OX40 (CD134) antibody.

TCRdb's copy holds only in-frame clones and misses some; the assay was immunoSEQ multiplex PCR. The data contain around 76,000 clones, roughly 85% of them singletons. The V and J ends lost 0 bases and 2 bases respectively, with 14 bases between them. Germline-derived CDR1 and CDR2 are LGHNA and YNFKEQ. The CDR3 has 17 residues. The chain couples TRBV4-2 to TRBJ1-5; a weak D match, TRBD1 (5 bases). The source was CD4+ or CD8+ T cells sorted from blood, collected in a trial of the OX40 agonist ivuxolimab. This TCR derives from an adult with an advanced solid tumor such as melanoma, head and neck, liver or kidney cancer. CDR3 protein: CASSQDPGAWGNQPQHF. The CDR3 DNA reads as TGTGCCAGCAGCCAAGATCCCGGGGCGTGGGGCAATCAGCCCCAGCATTTT.